This passage covers 3 T cell receptor beta chains from one sample sequenced in a study of blood T cell repertoires in COVID-19. Sequenced by immunoSEQ multiplex PCR; TCRdb stores in-frame clones only, minus some. The sample comprises about 220,000 clones, 65% to 85% of which are singletons, and about 2.4% rests with the top ten. The sequenced material came from peripheral blood. These receptors were taken from a woman in her sixties or seventies with acute or convalescent COVID-19.

The chain uses TRBV6-6 and TRBJ2-7, with 7 positions matching TRBD1. CDR3 length: 14 amino acids. V lost 2 bases to trimming and J lost 4 bases; unmatched junction nucleotides: 5. In germline, CDR1 is MNHNY, CDR2 SVGAGI (reference sequence). Here the CDR3 reads CASSYPTGVYEQYF. CDR3 bases: TGTGCCAGCAGTTACCCTACAGGGGTATACGAGCAGTACTTC.

The genes are TRBV5-6 and TRBJ2-3; TRBD1 is a possible D gene (5 bases). CDR3 length: 15 residues. V lost 3 bases and J 3 bases, leaving 14 bases between the germline ends. Germline V lookup: CDR1 SGHDT, CDR2 YYEEEE. Here the CDR3 reads CASSSDIRSTDTQYF. In DNA, the CDR3 is TGTGCCAGCAGCTCGGACATTCGGTCGACAGATACGCAGTATTTT.

This chain uses TRBV18 with TRBJ2-3; D is possibly TRBD2 (6 bases). Germline lookup yields CDR1 KGHSH and CDR2 LQKENI. The CDR3 has 14 amino acids. V lost 2 bases, J lost 1 base, and 7 bases lay in between. The CDR3 here is CASSPWEGTDTQYF. The CDR3 region has the DNA TGTGCCAGCTCACCATGGGAGGGCACAGATACGCAGTATTTT. The whole variable domain, remainder taken from reference TRBV18 and TRBJ2-3, is NAGVMQNPRHLVRRRGQEARLRCSPMKGHSHVYWYRQLPEEGLKFMVYLQKENIIDESGMPKERFSAEFPKEGPSILRIQQVVRGDSAAYFCASSPWEGTDTQYFGPGTRLTVL.